This is a list of T cell receptor beta chains from one sample in a study of shared clonotypes between healthy human individuals. Produced via immunoSEQ multiplex PCR; TCRdb's table is partial and in-frame only. There are around 2.1 million clones in the sample; more than 85% occur only once, and around 1.7% lies in the top ten. Input material: naive CD8+ T cells from PBMCs. These receptor sequences come from a man aged 18-30 years in good health. Some clones in this sample may be carry-over from other donors' samples. Both conserved end residues are part of each CDR3. D genes are given only for firm matches. Clone sizes are given selectively: once, few, many, or a class where the clone is expanded.

v_call	j_call	d_call	clone_size	cdr3_aa	cdr3_nt
TRBV29-1	TRBJ2-7	TRBD2	.	CSAWGTSGTATFYEQYF	TGCAGCGCCTGGGGGACTAGCGGGACGGCGACCTTCTACGAGCAGTACTTC
TRBV18	TRBJ2-7	.	.	CASSQPGLGLYEQYF	TGTGCCAGCTCTCAACCGGGGCTTGGGCTCTACGAGCAGTACTTC
TRBV19	TRBJ2-7	TRBD1	.	CASSSRTGSYYEQYF	TGTGCCAGTAGTTCCCGGACAGGTTCCTACTACGAGCAGTACTTC
TRBV30	TRBJ1-1	.	few	CAWRVYGNTEAFF	TGTGCCTGGAGGGTGTACGGGAACACTGAAGCTTTCTTT
TRBV18	TRBJ2-1	TRBD2	.	CASSPPGLAAYNEQFF	TGTGCCAGCTCACCACCGGGGCTAGCGGCCTACAATGAGCAGTTCTTC
TRBV25-1	TRBJ1-1	TRBD1	few	CASSTRTGMNTEAFF	TGTGCCAGCAGTACACGGACAGGGATGAACACTGAAGCTTTCTTT
TRBV27	TRBJ2-1	TRBD2	once	CASSSRTSPKEQFF	TGTGCCAGCAGTTCCCGGACTAGCCCTAAAGAGCAGTTCTTC
TRBV5-6	TRBJ1-1	.	few	CASSLISSLDTEAFF	TGTGCCAGCAGCTTGATCTCCAGTTTGGACACTGAAGCTTTCTTT
TRBV27	TRBJ2-1	TRBD2	.	CASNPGTSGIKPLGNEQFF	TGTGCCAGCAACCCCGGGACTAGCGGGATCAAGCCCTTGGGGAATGAGCAGTTCTTC
TRBV6-5	TRBJ1-5	.	once	CASSQGSQGNQPQHF	TGTGCCAGCAGCCAGGGGTCCCAGGGAAATCAGCCCCAGCATTTT
TRBV5-1	TRBJ1-1	.	.	CASSLDEGHTEAFF	TGCGCCAGCAGCTTGGACGAAGGACACACTGAAGCTTTCTTT
TRBV29-1	TRBJ1-2	TRBD1	.	CSVGGTGGFYTF	TGCAGCGTTGGTGGGACAGGGGGCTTCTACACCTTC
TRBV5-1	TRBJ2-3	TRBD2	.	CASSLEPLSGSADTQYF	TGCGCCAGCAGCTTGGAACCCCTTAGCGGGAGCGCAGATACGCAGTATTTT
TRBV19	TRBJ2-2	.	.	CASSIRGLGYTGELFF	TGTGCCAGTAGTATTCGGGGGCTCGGTTACACCGGGGAGCTGTTTTTT
TRBV29-1	TRBJ2-7	TRBD2	.	CSVELISGRADEQYF	TGCAGCGTTGAACTTATTAGCGGGAGGGCCGACGAGCAGTACTTC
TRBV28	TRBJ2-7	.	.	CASNTGIYEQYF	TGTGCCAGCAATACCGGGATCTACGAGCAGTACTTC
TRBV7-9	TRBJ1-1	.	once	CASSLRTGVAGTEAFF	TGTGCCAGCAGCCTACGGACGGGGGTAGCGGGCACTGAAGCTTTCTTT
TRBV6-1	TRBJ2-4	.	.	CASSDGRVGKNIQYF	TGTGCCAGCAGTGACGGCAGGGTCGGCAAAAACATTCAGTACTTC
TRBV9	TRBJ2-2	.	.	CASSIGHHGRNTGELFF	TGTGCCAGCAGCATCGGACATCATGGGAGGAACACCGGGGAGCTGTTTTTT
TRBV4-3	TRBJ2-1	.	.	CASSVGDEQFF	TGCGCCAGCAGCGTTGGCGATGAGCAGTTCTTC
TRBV28	TRBJ2-1	.	once	CASSLGGGSYNEQFF	TGTGCCAGCAGTTTGGGGGGAGGCTCCTACAATGAGCAGTTCTTC
TRBV13	TRBJ2-7	.	once	CASSLKGFYEQYF	TGTGCCAGCAGCTTAAAGGGCTTCTACGAGCAGTACTTC
TRBV27	TRBJ2-4	.	.	CASSLSSGSTQYF	TGTGCCAGCAGTTTATCATCGGGGTCAACGCAGTACTTC
TRBV7-2	TRBJ1-5	.	.	CASSLAWGGEVNQPQHF	TGTGCCAGCAGCTTAGCGTGGGGGGGCGAAGTCAATCAGCCCCAGCATTTT
TRBV5-1	TRBJ2-7	TRBD1	.	CASSWRRDRDYEQYF	TGCGCCAGCAGCTGGCGCCGGGACAGGGACTACGAGCAGTACTTC
TRBV7-2	TRBJ2-2	.	.	CASSPLQGSYTGELFF	TGTGCCAGCAGCCCCCTCCAGGGGTCGTACACCGGGGAGCTGTTTTTT
TRBV10-1	TRBJ1-3	.	.	CASSENTIYF	TGCGCCAGCAGTGAGAACACCATATATTTT
TRBV9	TRBJ2-6	.	once	CASSVGVSGANVLTF	TGTGCCAGCAGCGTAGGAGTATCTGGGGCCAACGTCCTGACTTTC
TRBV5-5	TRBJ2-5	.	.	CASSVSRGRGGETQYF	TGTGCCAGCAGCGTCAGCCGAGGCAGGGGAGGGGAGACCCAGTACTTC
TRBV7-8	TRBJ2-3	.	.	CASSLISTDTQYF	TGTGCCAGCAGCTTAATTAGCACAGATACGCAGTATTTT
TRBV4-3	TRBJ2-7	.	.	CASSPDLEGTYEQYF	TGCGCCAGCAGCCCCGATCTGGAGGGCACCTACGAGCAGTACTTC
TRBV7-9	TRBJ1-2	TRBD1	.	CASTPPTGTDPDYGYTF	TGTGCCAGCACGCCCCCGACCGGGACAGACCCGGACTATGGCTACACCTTC
TRBV29-1	TRBJ2-7	.	.	CSAGTDSYEQYF	TGCAGCGCCGGGACTGACTCCTACGAGCAGTACTTC
TRBV28	TRBJ2-5	.	.	CASSLGGTVQETQYF	TGTGCCAGCAGTTTGGGGGGGACAGTACAAGAGACCCAGTACTTC
TRBV28	TRBJ2-5	TRBD2	.	CASTSRTSGRANQETQYF	TGTGCCAGCACCTCTAGGACTAGCGGGAGGGCGAACCAAGAGACCCAGTACTTC
TRBV5-6	TRBJ2-7	.	.	CASSLDLSYEQYF	TGTGCCAGCAGCCTGGACCTATCCTACGAGCAGTACTTC
TRBV19	TRBJ1-5	.	.	CASRSNSNQPQHF	TGTGCCAGTCGCTCAAATAGCAATCAGCCCCAGCATTTT
TRBV5-4	TRBJ1-2	TRBD1	.	CASSSTGTYGYTF	TGTGCCAGCAGCTCGACAGGGACCTATGGCTACACCTTC
TRBV27	TRBJ2-7	.	.	CASSSTGTSTKVDEQYF	TGTGCCAGCAGCTCTACCGGGACGTCAACAAAGGTAGACGAGCAGTACTTC
TRBV7-9	TRBJ2-1	.	.	CASTPGTGGLNEQFF	TGTGCCAGCACCCCCGGGACTGGAGGTCTCAATGAGCAGTTCTTC
TRBV10-3	TRBJ2-2	.	few	CAISVSESPGELFF	TGTGCCATCAGTGTTTCAGAAAGTCCCGGGGAGCTGTTTTTT
TRBV19	TRBJ1-4	TRBD1	.	CASSRGTATNEKLFF	TGTGCCAGTAGTAGGGGGACAGCAACTAATGAAAAACTGTTTTTT
TRBV29-1	TRBJ2-7	TRBD2	.	CSVVGLADTYEQYF	TGCAGCGTGGTAGGACTAGCGGACACCTACGAGCAGTACTTC
TRBV9	TRBJ2-1	TRBD2	once	CASSAGGGRASNEQFF	TGTGCCAGCAGCGCCGGGGGCGGGAGGGCGAGTAATGAGCAGTTCTTC